The rows below give T cell receptor beta chains drawn from one sample of a study of blood T cell repertoires in COVID-19. The table came from immunoSEQ multiplex PCR; TCRdb's copy has only in-frame clones and leaves some out. The sample records around 180,000 clones, more than 65% being singletons. The material sequenced was peripheral blood. These receptors all come from a woman of 80 years or more with active or convalescent COVID-19. Each CDR3 is given with its conserved first and last residue. D genes are given only for firm matches. Not every row has a clone size; where given, it reads once, few, many or a size class.

v_gene: TRBV2
d_gene: TRBD2
j_gene: TRBJ2-1
abundance: -
CDR3aa: CASSFGLAGASEQFF
CDR3nt: TGTGCCAGCAGTTTCGGACTAGCGGGAGCCAGTGAGCAGTTCTTC

v_gene: TRBV27
d_gene: -
j_gene: TRBJ1-2
abundance: -
CDR3aa: CASSSRGVNYGYTF
CDR3nt: TGTGCCAGCAGTTCGCGGGGGGTTAACTATGGCTACACCTTC

v_gene: TRBV10-3
d_gene: -
j_gene: TRBJ1-2
abundance: -
CDR3aa: CAISESNREHGYTF
CDR3nt: TGTGCCATCAGTGAGTCTAACAGGGAGCATGGCTACACCTTC

v_gene: TRBV27
d_gene: TRBD2
j_gene: TRBJ2-2
abundance: -
CDR3aa: CASSYLAGGAGELFF
CDR3nt: TGTGCCAGCAGTTATCTAGCGGGAGGGGCCGGGGAGCTGTTTTTT

v_gene: TRBV5-1
d_gene: TRBD1
j_gene: TRBJ1-1
abundance: -
CDR3aa: CASSFAGGWEAFF
CDR3nt: TGCGCCAGCAGCTTCGCAGGGGGCTGGGAAGCTTTCTTT

v_gene: TRBV15
d_gene: -
j_gene: TRBJ2-7
abundance: -
CDR3aa: CATSRDRAGDLVQYF
CDR3nt: TGTGCCACCAGCAGAGATCGGGCAGGGGATCTAGTGCAGTACTTC

v_gene: TRBV5-1
d_gene: TRBD1
j_gene: TRBJ2-5
abundance: once
CDR3aa: CASSLGAGTGLGETQYF
CDR3nt: TGCGCCAGCAGCTTGGGGGCCGGGACAGGGTTAGGGGAGACCCAGTACTTC

v_gene: TRBV9
d_gene: -
j_gene: TRBJ2-5
abundance: -
CDR3aa: CASSVAATRQETQYF
CDR3nt: TGTGCCAGCAGCGTAGCTGCGACTCGACAAGAGACCCAGTACTTC

v_gene: TRBV5-1
d_gene: -
j_gene: TRBJ1-1
abundance: -
CDR3aa: CASSRVGSMNTEAFF
CDR3nt: TGCGCCAGCAGCCGGGTCGGGAGCATGAACACTGAAGCTTTCTTT

v_gene: TRBV5-1
d_gene: TRBD1
j_gene: TRBJ1-1
abundance: -
CDR3aa: CASRGTDQNTEAFF
CDR3nt: TGCGCCAGCAGGGGGACAGATCAGAACACTGAAGCTTTCTTT

v_gene: TRBV11-2
d_gene: TRBD2
j_gene: TRBJ2-7
abundance: -
CDR3aa: CASSDGAGFSSEQYF
CDR3nt: TGTGCCAGCAGCGATGGAGCGGGATTCTCGAGCGAGCAGTACTTC

v_gene: TRBV2
d_gene: TRBD2
j_gene: TRBJ2-1
abundance: -
CDR3aa: CASSEAPPGASGMYNEQFF
CDR3nt: TGTGCCAGCAGTGAAGCGCCCCCTGGGGCTAGCGGGATGTACAATGAGCAGTTCTTC

v_gene: TRBV6-5
d_gene: TRBD2
j_gene: TRBJ2-7
abundance: -
CDR3aa: CASSSSGRPSYEQYF
CDR3nt: TGTGCCAGCAGCTCTAGCGGGAGGCCATCCTACGAGCAGTACTTC

v_gene: TRBV19
d_gene: -
j_gene: TRBJ2-1
abundance: -
CDR3aa: CASSPRDNEQFF
CDR3nt: TGTGCCAGTAGTCCGCGGGACAATGAGCAGTTCTTC

v_gene: TRBV6-1
d_gene: -
j_gene: TRBJ2-2
abundance: -
CDR3aa: CASSERQPPNTGELFF
CDR3nt: TGTGCCAGCAGTGAGAGACAACCCCCGAACACCGGGGAGCTGTTTTTT

v_gene: TRBV6-5
d_gene: -
j_gene: TRBJ1-1
abundance: -
CDR3aa: CASTREFMNTEAFF
CDR3nt: TGTGCCAGCACGAGGGAGTTCATGAACACTGAAGCTTTCTTT

v_gene: TRBV27
d_gene: TRBD1
j_gene: TRBJ2-7
abundance: once
CDR3aa: CASSFLPGQGFYEQYF
CDR3nt: TGTGCCAGCAGTTTCCTCCCGGGACAGGGATTCTACGAGCAGTACTTC

v_gene: TRBV7-2
d_gene: TRBD1
j_gene: TRBJ1-2
abundance: once
CDR3aa: CASSLQPGQGAYGYTF
CDR3nt: TGTGCCAGCAGCCTTCAACCGGGACAGGGGGCCTATGGCTACACCTTC

v_gene: TRBV28
d_gene: TRBD1
j_gene: TRBJ1-2
abundance: -
CDR3aa: CASSQHQGAGGYTF
CDR3nt: TGTGCCAGCAGTCAACATCAGGGGGCTGGTGGCTACACCTTC

v_gene: TRBV6-1
d_gene: TRBD2
j_gene: TRBJ2-3
abundance: -
CDR3aa: CASSVTGLALTDTQYF
CDR3nt: TGTGCCAGCAGTGTGACGGGACTAGCCCTCACAGATACGCAGTATTTT

v_gene: TRBV19
d_gene: -
j_gene: TRBJ1-1
abundance: -
CDR3aa: CASSIQGAEAFF
CDR3nt: TGTGCCAGTAGTATTCAAGGGGCTGAAGCTTTCTTT

v_gene: TRBV5-6
d_gene: TRBD1
j_gene: TRBJ1-5
abundance: once
CDR3aa: CASSLGDRGQPQHF
CDR3nt: TGTGCCAGCAGCTTGGGGGACAGGGGCCAGCCCCAGCATTTT

v_gene: TRBV19
d_gene: -
j_gene: TRBJ1-1
abundance: once
CDR3aa: CASSIDRTPWITEAFF
CDR3nt: TGTGCCAGTAGTATAGATCGGACACCGTGGATCACTGAAGCTTTCTTT

v_gene: TRBV5-1
d_gene: -
j_gene: TRBJ1-2
abundance: -
CDR3aa: CASSLGGRVPTYGYTF
CDR3nt: TGCGCCAGCAGCCTGGGGGGGCGCGTACCGACCTATGGCTACACCTTC

v_gene: TRBV5-4
d_gene: TRBD1
j_gene: TRBJ2-7
abundance: once
CDR3aa: CAGSRDRGDEQYF
CDR3nt: TGTGCCGGCTCCCGGGACAGGGGGGACGAGCAGTACTTC

v_gene: TRBV28
d_gene: -
j_gene: TRBJ1-5
abundance: -
CDR3aa: CASSFMVRGNQPQHF
CDR3nt: TGTGCCAGCAGTTTTATGGTGAGGGGGAATCAGCCCCAGCATTTT

v_gene: TRBV6-5
d_gene: -
j_gene: TRBJ1-5
abundance: few
CDR3aa: CASLRGLGGNQPQHF
CDR3nt: TGTGCCAGCCTGCGGGGGTTGGGGGGCAATCAGCCCCAGCATTTT

v_gene: TRBV7-7
d_gene: -
j_gene: TRBJ2-5
abundance: -
CDR3aa: CASSLQGTKWETQYF
CDR3nt: TGTGCCAGCAGCTTGCAGGGGACCAAGTGGGAGACCCAGTACTTC

v_gene: TRBV12-3/TRBV12-4
d_gene: -
j_gene: TRBJ2-3
abundance: -
CDR3aa: CASRGTSDTQYF
CDR3nt: TGTGCCAGCAGGGGGACATCAGATACGCAGTATTTT

v_gene: TRBV18
d_gene: -
j_gene: TRBJ2-2
abundance: once
CDR3aa: CASSPDRNTGELFF
CDR3nt: TGTGCCAGCTCACCCGACAGGAACACCGGGGAGCTGTTTTTT

v_gene: TRBV11-2
d_gene: TRBD1
j_gene: TRBJ1-3
abundance: -
CDR3aa: CASSLGWGQTNSGNTIYF
CDR3nt: TGTGCCAGCAGCCTGGGATGGGGACAGACTAACTCTGGAAACACCATATATTTT

v_gene: TRBV2
d_gene: -
j_gene: TRBJ1-4
abundance: -
CDR3aa: CASRVGEANEKLFF
CDR3nt: TGTGCCAGCAGGGTAGGGGAAGCTAATGAAAAACTGTTTTTT

v_gene: TRBV18
d_gene: TRBD1
j_gene: TRBJ1-1
abundance: -
CDR3aa: CASSLLGTGQTEAFF
CDR3nt: TGTGCCAGCTCACTTCTAGGGACAGGGCAGACTGAAGCTTTCTTT

v_gene: TRBV19
d_gene: -
j_gene: TRBJ1-2
abundance: -
CDR3aa: CASSIGAGRGYTF
CDR3nt: TGTGCCAGTAGTATTGGGGCTGGACGGGGCTACACCTTC

v_gene: TRBV7-3
d_gene: TRBD1
j_gene: TRBJ1-2
abundance: -
CDR3aa: CASSLAGTAFYGYTF
CDR3nt: TGTGCCAGCAGCTTAGCCGGGACAGCCTTCTATGGCTACACCTTC

v_gene: TRBV4-2
d_gene: -
j_gene: TRBJ2-3
abundance: once
CDR3aa: CASSPGPRGDTQYF
CDR3nt: TGTGCCAGCAGCCCAGGGCCCCGAGGAGATACGCAGTATTTT

v_gene: TRBV6-1
d_gene: -
j_gene: TRBJ1-4
abundance: -
CDR3aa: CASSESRALEKLFF
CDR3nt: TGTGCCAGCAGTGAGAGCAGGGCGCTCGAAAAACTGTTTTTT

v_gene: TRBV15
d_gene: -
j_gene: TRBJ2-7
abundance: -
CDR3aa: CATSRDRQDEQYF
CDR3nt: TGTGCCACCAGCAGAGATCGACAGGACGAGCAGTACTTC

v_gene: TRBV7-3
d_gene: -
j_gene: TRBJ2-3
abundance: -
CDR3aa: CASSDFKITDTQYF
CDR3nt: TGTGCCAGTTCGGACTTCAAAATCACAGATACGCAGTATTTT

v_gene: TRBV5-6
d_gene: -
j_gene: TRBJ2-3
abundance: once
CDR3aa: CASSPSTDTQYF
CDR3nt: TGTGCCAGCAGTCCTAGCACAGATACGCAGTATTTT